This T cell receptor beta chain is from a study of shared clonotypes between healthy human individuals. A word on this clone: Its antigen is as yet unknown.

Study results and limitations: Compared with clonotypes that all four donors shared, non-shared clonotypes had lower generation probabilities.

Using immunoSEQ multiplex PCR, the repertoire was profiled, and TCRdb retains in-frame clones only, with some absent. Of some 1 million clones in the sample, about 75% were seen once. The CDR3 has 20 residues. Deletions cut 6 bases from V and 0 bases from J, with 26 bases between. CDR1 is MNHNS, CDR2 SASEGT, per germline. The TCR sequence derives from a man younger than 35 in good health. The V call is TRBV6-1, the J call TRBJ2-2; D uncertain. The sequenced sample consisted of memory CD4+ T cells sorted from blood. Subset here: CD45RA-negative fraction. The CDR3 DNA is TGTGCCAGCAGCGAACTGGGCCCAGCCTCTATGTGGGCGAACACCGGGGAGCTGTTTTTT. As protein: CASSELGPASMWANTGELFF.